This T cell receptor (beta chain) was captured by sequencing in a study of T cell responses to AZD1222 COVID-19 vaccine. CDR1 is SGHRS, CDR2 YFSETQ, per germline. CDR3 length: 17 amino acids. The V and J ends lost 1 base and 3 bases respectively, with 14 bases between them. Clones were read by immunoSEQ multiplex PCR, and TCRdb kept only the in-frame ones, dropping some. The data hold 90,000 to 150,000 clones, with 70% to 85% observed a single time. General observations from the study: When two AZD1222 doses had been given, Spike-specific TCR breadth and depth rose.

On this clone itself: Antigen specificity is unknown.

Sequencing used peripheral blood, obtained on day 0 of AZD1222 vaccination. The genes are TRBV5-1 and TRBJ1-6; no clear D gene. This TCR derives from an adult in good health. This CDR3 reads CASSLLTQAGYNSPLHF. The CDR3 region has the DNA TGCGCCAGCAGCTTGTTGACCCAAGCGGGCTATAATTCACCCCTCCACTTT.